The source of this TCR beta chain is a study of T cells in Graves' hyperthyroidism and ophthalmopathy. General observations from the study: The model's output predicted ophthalmopathy at a median of about 6.5 months prior to onset.

Germline V gives CDR1 SGHTA, CDR2 FQGNSA. The CDR3 has 12 residues. Trimming took 4 bases from V and 5 from J, leaving 8 bases between them. Those patients with uncontrolled infection, other autoimmune disease, pregnancy or lactation were excluded. From RNA transcripts, TCR beta CDR3 regions were amplified. The HTBI set primed first-round TCR CDR3 RT-PCR. TCRdb recomputed calls from the multiplex PCR reads with MiXCR, one row per CDR3 protein. Seen here are a few hundred thousand distinct CDR3 sequences, 46% observed once, and the top ten hold roughly 8.2%. This clonotype was seen more than once but under ten times. Its target is unknown.

The sequenced sample was peripheral blood or thyroid tissue (not recorded which). The receptor was isolated from a woman aged 18-29 years with Graves' hyperthyroidism. The genes are TRBV7-2 and TRBJ2-5; D might be TRBD2 (6 bases). CDR3 loop: CASSWGVETQYF. In DNA, the CDR3 is TGTGCCAGCAGCTGGGGGGTGGAGACCCAGTACTTC.